The 11 T cell receptor beta chains in this list originate from one sample, sequenced in a study of shared clonotypes between healthy human individuals. Clones were sequenced by immunoSEQ multiplex PCR, and TCRdb holds only the in-frame ones, with some missing. The table records 450,000 to 550,000 clones, 79% of them present only once. Material for sequencing was PBMCs. These receptors were taken from a woman aged 40 to 49 in good health. Some clones in this sample may be carry-over from other donors' samples.

This sequence joins TRBV5-1 and TRBJ2-3; TRBD2 matches 9 bases. CDR1 and CDR2 from the germline V gene are SGHRS and YFSETQ. V dropped 4 bases and J dropped 4; count of bases not matched to a gene: 10. The CDR3 covers 16 residues. As DNA, the CDR3 is TGCGCCAGCAGCGGCCAGGGACTAGCTTCTGCAGATACGCAGTATTTT. Translation: CASSGQGLASADTQYF.

This chain links TRBV10-2 with TRBJ2-3; D remains unclear. The V gene's germline CDR1 is WSHSY and CDR2 SAAADI. Trimming stripped 0 bases from V and 0 bases from J, with 10 bases between. CDR3 size: 16 residues. Here the CDR3 DNA reads TGCGCCAGCAGTGAGTCCGAGGACCCAAGCACAGATACGCAGTATTTT. This sequence encodes CASSESEDPSTDTQYF.

The chain employs TRBV5-6 and TRBJ2-7; no firm D call. V dropped 0 bases and J dropped 4 bases, with 8 bases sitting between them. Germline-derived CDR1 and CDR2 are SGHDT and YYEEEE. This CDR3 spans 13 amino acids. CDR3: CASSLGLGYEQYF. The CDR3 DNA reads as TGTGCCAGCAGCTTGGGTCTAGGATACGAGCAGTACTTC.

The chain is built from TRBV2 and TRBJ1-2; no reliable D call. Germline CDR1 reads SNHLY; CDR2 reads FYNNEI. Deletions cut 10 bases from V and 7 bases from J, with 16 bases between. This CDR3 has 12 amino acids. The CDR3 region has the DNA TGTGCCACTCAGCCGGGGTCGAGTGGCTACACCTTC. This codes for CATQPGSSGYTF.

This clone was picked up one time. V and J are TRBV5-1 and TRBJ2-1, with 10 bases fitting TRBD2. J was trimmed by 6 bases and V by 0 bases; bases with no gene match: 3. The CDR3 runs 15 residues. In germline, CDR1 is SGHRS, CDR2 YFSETQ. In DNA, the CDR3 is TGCGCCAGCAGCTTGGGTAGCGGGAGGCTCAATGAGCAGTTCTTC. Translation: CASSLGSGRLNEQFF.

The chain joins TRBV7-8 to TRBJ2-3, with D possibly matching TRBD2 (5 bases). V was pared by 4 bases and J by 4 bases, with 15 bases between. In germline, CDR1 is SGHVS, CDR2 FQNEAQ. The CDR3 extends over 15 amino acids. CDR3 sequence reads: CASSSGTGGADTQYF. The CDR3 DNA is TGTGCCAGCAGCTCCGGCACCGGAGGTGCAGATACGCAGTATTTT. The variable domain in full, with the rest retrieved from reference TRBV7-8 and TRBJ2-3, is GAGVSQSPRYKVAKRGQDVALRCDPISGHVSLFWYQQALGQGPEFLTYFQNEAQLDKSGLPSDRFFAERPEGSVSTLKIQRTQQEDSAVYLCASSSGTGGADTQYFGPGTRLTVL.

The gene calls are TRBV4-3 and TRBJ2-1, with 8 bases matching TRBD2. Germline V gene data show CDR1 as LGHNA and CDR2 as YSLEER. This CDR3 contains 16 residues. V was pared by 1 base and J by 1 base, with 3 bases of the junction left unmatched. The CDR3 DNA follows: TGCGCCAGCAGCCAAGCACGGGAGGGGTCCTACAATGAGCAGTTCTTC. Its translation: CASSQAREGSYNEQFF.

The rearrangement uses TRBV27 and TRBJ2-7; TRBD2 matches at 7 bases. The CDR3 is 14 amino acids. Trimming removed 5 bases from V and 0 bases from J; junction bases left unmatched: 4. Germline V CDR1 and CDR2: MNHEY, SMNVEV (reference sequence). CDR3 protein: CASSIGRDSYEQYF. The CDR3 bases are TGTGCCAGCAGTATTGGGAGGGACTCCTACGAGCAGTACTTC.

The V and J genes are TRBV10-3 and TRBJ2-2; D remains unclear. The CDR3 is 13 amino acids. The V gene's germline CDR1 is ENHRY and CDR2 SYGVKD. V gave up 3 bases and J gave up 4 bases, with 6 bases separating them. CDR3 nucleotides: TGTGCCATCAGTGAACTTCTCACCGGGGAGCTGTTTTTT. This codes for CAISELLTGELFF.

This clone was counted many times. The V call is TRBV5-1, the J call TRBJ2-7; tentatively, D is TRBD1 or TRBD2 (6 bases each). Germline V gene lookup returns CDR1 SGHRS and CDR2 YFSETQ. The CDR3 spans 17 residues. V was trimmed by 3 bases and J by 5 bases, leaving 24 bases between them. For the CDR3, the DNA is TGCGCCAGCAGCTACCCCCCCCGAGGAGGGGGAGCGGACGAGCAGTACTTC. This sequence encodes CASSYPPRGGGADEQYF.

This rearrangement joins TRBV7-6 to TRBJ2-5; TRBD1 matches at 11 bases. Germline V gene lookup returns CDR1 SGHVS and CDR2 FNYEAQ. This CDR3 spans 16 amino acids. J lost 4 bases, V lost 5 bases, and 9 bases had no gene match. CDR3 protein: CASSGHRDRGLETQYF. DNA for the CDR3: TGTGCCAGCAGCGGACATCGGGACAGGGGGTTAGAGACCCAGTACTTC.